Detailed here is one T cell receptor beta chain. Its cognate antigen is unknown. This entry comes from a study of beta chain features in type 1 diabetes. The germline CDR1 and CDR2 sequences are SNHLY and FYNNEI. The V and J ends lost 6 bases and 2 bases, in that order; junction bases with no gene match: 3. The length of the CDR3 is 14 residues. Sorted cells reached over 95% purity in every population. Since all of the isolated RNA was reverse transcribed, expressed TCRB transcripts were what got sequenced. Repertoires were generated with immunoSEQ multiplex PCR, while TCRdb's copy carries only in-frame clones and drops some. The sample contains around 300,000 clones, 7.5% to 9.5% of which appear only once. Study-wide results and limits: Whether TCRB rearrangement is influenced by HLA type was left unresolved in this analysis. Researchers reported that naive, central memory and Treg TCRB repertoires appeared more similar in patients than in healthy donors.

Sequencing input: central memory CD4+ T cells from blood. V usage is TRBV2 and J usage is TRBJ1-5; 8 bases are a match to TRBD1. The TCR originated in a young woman in good health. Here the CDR3 DNA reads TGTGCCAGCAGACTGACAGGGGGCAATCAGCCCCAGCATTTT. Translation gives CASRLTGGNQPQHF.